This TCR beta chain comes out of a study of T cells in tuberculosis. Study-wide results and caveats: Samples were chosen by availability of cryopreserved specimens. Active tuberculosis patients had shorter CDR3-alpha; the beta difference was nonsignificant. A GMM-specific repertoire classifier reached about 89% accuracy, AUROC approximately 0.9.

Repertoires were generated with immunoSEQ multiplex PCR, while TCRdb's copy carries only in-frame clones and drops some. The table lists some 40,000 clones, 95% of them singletons, with about 3.8% in the top ten. Comment on this clone: Its antigen is as yet unknown.

Germline-derived CDR1 and CDR2 are KGHSH and LQKENI. Between the trimmed V and J ends, which lost 2 bases and 7 bases, there was a span of 15 bases. The CDR3 runs 14 residues. V usage is TRBV18 and J usage is TRBJ2-7, with D tentatively TRBD2 (5 bases). The sample taken for sequencing was PBMCs. The clonotype was recovered from a donor aged 10 to 29 with latent tuberculosis or without tuberculosis infection. CDR3 bases: TGTGCCAGCTCACCAAAGGACTCCTCCATGGAGCAGTACTTC. Its protein is CASSPKDSSMEQYF.